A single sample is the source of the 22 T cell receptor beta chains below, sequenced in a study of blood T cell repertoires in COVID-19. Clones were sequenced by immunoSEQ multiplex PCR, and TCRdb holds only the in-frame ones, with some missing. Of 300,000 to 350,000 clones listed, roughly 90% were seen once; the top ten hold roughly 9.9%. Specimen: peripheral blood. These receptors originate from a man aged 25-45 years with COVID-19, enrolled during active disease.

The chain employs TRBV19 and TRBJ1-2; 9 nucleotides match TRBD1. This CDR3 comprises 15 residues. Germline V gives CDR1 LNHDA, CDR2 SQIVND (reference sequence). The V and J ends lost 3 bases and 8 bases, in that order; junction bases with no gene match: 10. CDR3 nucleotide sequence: TGTGCCAGTAGTATCTTGGCACAGGGGGCTTGGGGCTACACCTTC. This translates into CASSILAQGAWGYTF. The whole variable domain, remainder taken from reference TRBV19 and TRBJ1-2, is DGGITQSPKYLFRKEGQNVTLSCEQNLNHDAMYWYRQDPGQGLRLIYYSQIVNDFQKGDIAEGYSVSREKKESFPLTVTSAQKNPTAFYLCASSILAQGAWGYTFGSGTRLTVV.

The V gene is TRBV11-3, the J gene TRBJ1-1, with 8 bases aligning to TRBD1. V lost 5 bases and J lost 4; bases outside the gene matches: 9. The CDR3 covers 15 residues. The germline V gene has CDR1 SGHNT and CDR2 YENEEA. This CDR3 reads CASSQRTGSATEAFF. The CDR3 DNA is TGTGCCAGCAGCCAAAGGACAGGGTCGGCCACTGAAGCTTTCTTT.

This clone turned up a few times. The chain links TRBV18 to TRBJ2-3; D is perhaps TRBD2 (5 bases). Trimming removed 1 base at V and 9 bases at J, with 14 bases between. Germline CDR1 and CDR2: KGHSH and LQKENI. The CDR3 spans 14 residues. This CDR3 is CASSPQVGRDTQYF. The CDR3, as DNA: TGTGCCAGCTCACCACAAGTAGGGAGAGACACGCAGTATTTT.

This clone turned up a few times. The CDR3: CAIRTEVQETQYF. The DNA for the CDR3 is TGTGCCATCAGGACAGAGGTCCAAGAGACCCAGTACTTC. The chain is built from TRBV10-3 and TRBJ2-5, with D perhaps matching TRBD1 (5 bases). In germline, CDR1 is ENHRY, CDR2 SYGVKD. CDR3 length equals 13 residues. Trimming pared 6 bases from V and 1 base from J, leaving 9 bases between.

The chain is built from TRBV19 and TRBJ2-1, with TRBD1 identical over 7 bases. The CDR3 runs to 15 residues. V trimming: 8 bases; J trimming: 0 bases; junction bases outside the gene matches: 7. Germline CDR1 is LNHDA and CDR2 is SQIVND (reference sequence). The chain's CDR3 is CASHRDRSSYNEQFF. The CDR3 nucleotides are TGTGCCAGTCACCGGGACAGAAGCTCCTACAATGAGCAGTTCTTC.

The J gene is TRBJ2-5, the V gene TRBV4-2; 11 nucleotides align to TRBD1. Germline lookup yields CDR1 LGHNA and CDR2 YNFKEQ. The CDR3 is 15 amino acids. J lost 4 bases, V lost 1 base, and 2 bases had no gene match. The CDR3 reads CASSQGTGGGETQYF. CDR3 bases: TGTGCCAGCAGCCAAGGGACAGGGGGCGGAGAGACCCAGTACTTC.

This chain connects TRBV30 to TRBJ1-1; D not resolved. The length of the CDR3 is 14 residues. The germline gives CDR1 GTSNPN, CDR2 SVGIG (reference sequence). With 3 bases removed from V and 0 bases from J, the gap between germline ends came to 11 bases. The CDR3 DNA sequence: TGTGCCTGGAGGCGAGGGAGTTTGAACACTGAAGCTTTCTTT. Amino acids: CAWRRGSLNTEAFF.

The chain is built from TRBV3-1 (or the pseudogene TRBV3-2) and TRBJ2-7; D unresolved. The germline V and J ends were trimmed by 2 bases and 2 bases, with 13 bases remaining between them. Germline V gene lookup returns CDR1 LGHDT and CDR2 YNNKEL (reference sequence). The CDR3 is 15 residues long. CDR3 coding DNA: TGTGCCAGCAGCCAAAGAGGAGAACCCCCCTACGAGCAGTACTTC. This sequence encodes CASSQRGEPPYEQYF.

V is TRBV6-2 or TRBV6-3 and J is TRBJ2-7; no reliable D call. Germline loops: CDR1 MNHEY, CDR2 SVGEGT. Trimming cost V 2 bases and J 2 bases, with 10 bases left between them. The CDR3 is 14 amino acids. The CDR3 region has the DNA TGTGCCAGCAGTTACGAGGCCAGCACCTACGAGCAGTACTTC. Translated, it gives CASSYEASTYEQYF.

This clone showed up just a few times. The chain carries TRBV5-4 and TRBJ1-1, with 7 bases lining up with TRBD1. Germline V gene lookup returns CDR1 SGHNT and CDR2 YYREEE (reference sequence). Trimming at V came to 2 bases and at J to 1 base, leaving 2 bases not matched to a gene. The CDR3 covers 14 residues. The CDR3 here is CASSLRTGNTEAFF. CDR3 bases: TGTGCCAGCAGCTTACGGACAGGGAACACTGAAGCTTTCTTT.

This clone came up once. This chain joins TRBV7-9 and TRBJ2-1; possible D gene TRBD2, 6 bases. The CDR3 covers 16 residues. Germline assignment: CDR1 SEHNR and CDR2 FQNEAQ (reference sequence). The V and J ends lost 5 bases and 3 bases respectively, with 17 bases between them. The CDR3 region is CASSPFKASDYNEQFF. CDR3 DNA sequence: TGTGCCAGCAGCCCCTTCAAGGCTAGCGACTACAATGAGCAGTTCTTC.

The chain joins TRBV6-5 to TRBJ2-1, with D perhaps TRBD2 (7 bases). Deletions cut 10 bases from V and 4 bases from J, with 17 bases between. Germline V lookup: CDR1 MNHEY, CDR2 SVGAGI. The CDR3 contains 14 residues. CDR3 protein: CANRRGGRYNEQFF. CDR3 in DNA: TGTGCCAACCGCAGGGGAGGGAGGTACAATGAGCAGTTCTTC.

The DNA for the CDR3 is TGTGCCAGTAGTCCTTCAGGGGGCTTGAACACTGAAGCTTTCTTT. Translation: CASSPSGGLNTEAFF. The J gene is TRBJ1-1, the V gene TRBV19; 8 bases agree with TRBD1. The CDR3 is made up of 15 amino acids. CDR1 is LNHDA and CDR2 is SQIVND in the germline V gene (reference sequence). V was clipped by 5 bases and J by 0 bases; unmatched bases: 5.

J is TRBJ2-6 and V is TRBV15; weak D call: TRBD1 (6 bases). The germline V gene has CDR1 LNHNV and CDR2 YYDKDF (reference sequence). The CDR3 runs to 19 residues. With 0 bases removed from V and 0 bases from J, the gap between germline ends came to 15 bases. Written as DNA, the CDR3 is TGTGCCACCAGCAGAGATCATCGGACAGCGCACTCTGGGGCCAACGTCCTGACTTTC. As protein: CATSRDHRTAHSGANVLTF. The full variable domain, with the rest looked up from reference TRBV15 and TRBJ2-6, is DAMVIQNPRYQVTQFGKPVTLSCSQTLNHNVMYWYQQKSSQAPKLLFHYYDKDFNNEADTPDNFQSRRPNTSFCFLDIRSPGLGDTAMYLCATSRDHRTAHSGANVLTFGAGSRLTVL.

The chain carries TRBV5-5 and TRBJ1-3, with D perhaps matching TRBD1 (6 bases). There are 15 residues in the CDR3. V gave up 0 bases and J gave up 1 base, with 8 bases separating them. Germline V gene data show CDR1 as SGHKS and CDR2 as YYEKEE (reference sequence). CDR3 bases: TGTGCCAGCAGCTTGGCGGACAGTTCTGGAAACACCATATATTTT. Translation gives CASSLADSSGNTIYF. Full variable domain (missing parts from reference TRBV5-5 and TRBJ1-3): DAGVTQSPTHLIKTRGQQVTLRCSPISGHKSVSWYQQVLGQGPQFIFQYYEKEERGRGNFPDRFSARQFPNYSSELNVNALLLGDSALYLCASSLADSSGNTIYFGEGSWLTVV.

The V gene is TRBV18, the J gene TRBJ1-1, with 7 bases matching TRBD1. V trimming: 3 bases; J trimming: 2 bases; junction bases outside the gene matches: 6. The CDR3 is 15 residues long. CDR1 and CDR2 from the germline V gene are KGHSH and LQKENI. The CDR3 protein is CASSPLGQVNTEAFF. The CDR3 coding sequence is TGTGCCAGCTCACCCCTAGGACAGGTTAACACTGAAGCTTTCTTT.

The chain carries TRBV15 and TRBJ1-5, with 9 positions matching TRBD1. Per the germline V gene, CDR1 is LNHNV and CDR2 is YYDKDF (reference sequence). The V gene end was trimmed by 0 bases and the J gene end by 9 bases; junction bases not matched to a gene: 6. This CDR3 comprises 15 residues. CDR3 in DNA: TGTGCCACCAGCAGAGATAGGACAGGGGAAAGGCCCCAGCATTTT. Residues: CATSRDRTGERPQHF.

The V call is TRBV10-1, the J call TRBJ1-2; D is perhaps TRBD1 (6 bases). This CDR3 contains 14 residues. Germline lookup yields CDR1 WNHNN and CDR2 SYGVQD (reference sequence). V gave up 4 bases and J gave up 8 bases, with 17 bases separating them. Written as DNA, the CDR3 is TGCGCCAGCAGTGTATACAGGGATGTGTGCGGCTACACCTTC. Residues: CASSVYRDVCGYTF.

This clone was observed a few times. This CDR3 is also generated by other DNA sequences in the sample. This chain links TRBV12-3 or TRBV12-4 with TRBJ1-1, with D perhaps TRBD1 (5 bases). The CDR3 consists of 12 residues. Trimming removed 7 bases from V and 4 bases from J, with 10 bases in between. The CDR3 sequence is CASIWGGTEAFF. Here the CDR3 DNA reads TGTGCCAGCATCTGGGGGGGCACTGAAGCTTTCTTT.

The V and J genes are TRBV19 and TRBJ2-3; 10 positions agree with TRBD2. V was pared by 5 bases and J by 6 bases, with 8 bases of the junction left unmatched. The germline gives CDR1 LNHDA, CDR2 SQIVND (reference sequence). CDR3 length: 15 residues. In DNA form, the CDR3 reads TGTGCCAGTAGTCCAGCGGGGGGGCCATTGGATACGCAGTATTTT. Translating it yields CASSPAGGPLDTQYF.

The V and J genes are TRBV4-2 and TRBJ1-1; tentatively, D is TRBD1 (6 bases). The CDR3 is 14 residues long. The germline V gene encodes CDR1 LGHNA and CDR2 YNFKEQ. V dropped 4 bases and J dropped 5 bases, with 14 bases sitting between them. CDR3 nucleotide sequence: TGTGCCAGCAGCCTACAGGGTTCGCGAACTGAAGCTTTCTTT. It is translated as CASSLQGSRTEAFF.

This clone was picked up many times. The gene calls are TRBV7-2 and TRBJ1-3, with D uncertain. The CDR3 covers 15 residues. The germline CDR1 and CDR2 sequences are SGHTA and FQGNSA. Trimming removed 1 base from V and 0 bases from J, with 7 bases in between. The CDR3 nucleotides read TGTGCCAGCAGCTTAGAAGCGTTCTCTGGAAACACCATATATTTT. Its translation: CASSLEAFSGNTIYF.